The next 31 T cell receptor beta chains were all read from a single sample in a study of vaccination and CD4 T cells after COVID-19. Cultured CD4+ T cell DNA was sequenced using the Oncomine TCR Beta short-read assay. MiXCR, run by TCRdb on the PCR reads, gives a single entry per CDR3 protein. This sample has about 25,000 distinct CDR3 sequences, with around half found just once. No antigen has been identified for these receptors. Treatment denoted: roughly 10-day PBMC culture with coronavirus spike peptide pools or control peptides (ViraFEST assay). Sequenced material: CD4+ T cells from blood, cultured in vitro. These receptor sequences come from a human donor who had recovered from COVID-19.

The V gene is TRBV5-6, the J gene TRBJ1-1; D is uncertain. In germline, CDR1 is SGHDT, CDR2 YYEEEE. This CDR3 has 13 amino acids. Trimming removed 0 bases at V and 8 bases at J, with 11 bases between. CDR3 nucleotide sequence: TGTGCCAGCAGCTTGGCCGCTGGGAGAGAAGCTTTCTTT. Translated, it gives CASSLAAGREAFF. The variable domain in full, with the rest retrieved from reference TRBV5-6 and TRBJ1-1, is DAGVTQSPTHLIKTRGQQVTLRCSPKSGHDTVSWYQQALGQGPQFIFQYYEEEERQRGNFPDRFSGHQFPNYSSELNVNALLLGDSALYLCASSLAAGREAFFGQGTRLTVV.

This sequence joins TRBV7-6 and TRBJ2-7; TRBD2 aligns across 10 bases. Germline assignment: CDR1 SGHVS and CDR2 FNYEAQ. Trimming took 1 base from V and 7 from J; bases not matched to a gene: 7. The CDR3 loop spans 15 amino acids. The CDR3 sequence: CASSLELAGSREQYF. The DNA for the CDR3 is TGTGCCAGCAGCTTAGAACTAGCGGGGTCTCGGGAGCAGTACTTC. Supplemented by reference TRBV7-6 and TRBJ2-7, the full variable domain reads GAGVSQSPRYKVTKRGQDVALRCDPISGHVSLYWYRQALGQGPEFLTYFNYEAQQDKSGLPNDRFSAERPEGSISTLTIQRTEQRDSAMYRCASSLELAGSREQYFGPGTRLTVT.

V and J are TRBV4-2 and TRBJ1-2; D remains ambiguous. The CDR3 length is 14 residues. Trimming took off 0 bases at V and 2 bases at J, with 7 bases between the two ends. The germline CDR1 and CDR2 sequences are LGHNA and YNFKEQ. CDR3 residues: CASSQERRNYGYTF. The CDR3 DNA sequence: TGTGCCAGCAGCCAAGAAAGACGGAACTATGGCTACACCTTC.

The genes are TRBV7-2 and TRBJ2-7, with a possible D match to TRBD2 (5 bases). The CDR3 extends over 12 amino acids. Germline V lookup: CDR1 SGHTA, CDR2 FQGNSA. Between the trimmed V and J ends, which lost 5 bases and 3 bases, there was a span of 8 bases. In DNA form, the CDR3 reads TGTGCCAGCAGCCCTACTAGCTACGAGCAGTACTTC. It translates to CASSPTSYEQYF.

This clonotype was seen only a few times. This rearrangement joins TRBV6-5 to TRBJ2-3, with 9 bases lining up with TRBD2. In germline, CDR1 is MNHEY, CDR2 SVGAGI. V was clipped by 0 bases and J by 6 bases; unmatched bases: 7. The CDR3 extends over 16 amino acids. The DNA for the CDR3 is TGTGCCAGCAGTTACTCCAGAGCGGGGGGAGGTGATACGCAGTATTTT. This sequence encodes CASSYSRAGGGDTQYF.

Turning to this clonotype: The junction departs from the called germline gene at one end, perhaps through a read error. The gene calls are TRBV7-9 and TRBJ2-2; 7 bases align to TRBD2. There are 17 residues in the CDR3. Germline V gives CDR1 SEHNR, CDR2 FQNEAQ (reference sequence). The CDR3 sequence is CASRAGYQRDNTGELFF. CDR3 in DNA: TGCGCCAGCAGAGCGGGTTACCAGCGGGACAACACCGGGGAGCTGTTTTTT.

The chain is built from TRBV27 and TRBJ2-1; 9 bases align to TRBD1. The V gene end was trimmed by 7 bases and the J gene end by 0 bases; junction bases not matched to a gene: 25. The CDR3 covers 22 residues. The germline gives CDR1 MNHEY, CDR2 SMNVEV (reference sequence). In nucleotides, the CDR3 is TGTGCCAGCACCTTAAGAGGGGTACGGGACAGGGTAGGGTCCAGCTCCTACAATGAGCAGTTCTTC. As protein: CASTLRGVRDRVGSSSYNEQFF.

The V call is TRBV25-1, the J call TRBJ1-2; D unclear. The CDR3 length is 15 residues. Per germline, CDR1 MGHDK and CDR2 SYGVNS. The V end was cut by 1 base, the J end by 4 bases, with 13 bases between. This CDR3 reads CASSESKTFGYGYTF. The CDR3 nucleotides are TGTGCCAGCAGTGAATCAAAGACATTTGGCTATGGCTACACCTTC.

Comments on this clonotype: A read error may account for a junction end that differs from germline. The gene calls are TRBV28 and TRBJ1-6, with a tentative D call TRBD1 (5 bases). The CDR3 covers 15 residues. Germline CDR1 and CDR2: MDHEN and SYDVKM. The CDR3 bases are TGTGCCAGCAGCGAGGGGATTTCAGTGAATTCACCCCTCCGCTTT. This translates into CASSEGISVNSPLRF.

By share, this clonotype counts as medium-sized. In nucleotides, the CDR3 is TGTGCCAGCAGTATCTACAAGTCGAATTCACCCCTCCACTTT. Translation gives CASSIYKSNSPLHF. The chain employs TRBV2 and TRBJ1-6; D gene uncertain. This CDR3 is built from 14 residues. Germline V CDR1 and CDR2: SNHLY, FYNNEI. Trimming took 5 bases from V and 7 from J, leaving 12 bases between them.

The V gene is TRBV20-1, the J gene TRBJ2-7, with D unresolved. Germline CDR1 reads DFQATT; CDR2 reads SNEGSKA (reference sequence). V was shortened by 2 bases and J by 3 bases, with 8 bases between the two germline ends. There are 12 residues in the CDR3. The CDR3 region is CSARKGIYEQYF. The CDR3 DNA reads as TGCAGTGCTAGAAAAGGGATCTACGAGCAGTACTTC.

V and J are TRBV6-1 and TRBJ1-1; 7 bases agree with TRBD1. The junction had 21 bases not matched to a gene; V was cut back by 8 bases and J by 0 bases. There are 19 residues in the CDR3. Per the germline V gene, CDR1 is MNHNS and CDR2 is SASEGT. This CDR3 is CASFRLTRAGGVMNTEAFF. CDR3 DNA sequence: TGTGCCAGCTTCCGACTTACAAGGGCAGGGGGGGTCATGAACACTGAAGCTTTCTTT.

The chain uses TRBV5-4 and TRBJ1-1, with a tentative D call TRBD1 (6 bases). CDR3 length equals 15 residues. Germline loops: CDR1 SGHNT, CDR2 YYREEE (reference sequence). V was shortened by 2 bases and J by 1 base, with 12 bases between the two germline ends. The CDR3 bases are TGTGCCAGCAGCTTAGGGGGGGCCGCGAACACTGAAGCTTTCTTT. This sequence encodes CASSLGGAANTEAFF.

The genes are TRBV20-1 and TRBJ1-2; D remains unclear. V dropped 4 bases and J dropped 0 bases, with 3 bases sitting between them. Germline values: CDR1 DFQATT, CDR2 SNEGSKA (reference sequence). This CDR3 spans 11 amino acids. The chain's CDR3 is CSANANYGYTF. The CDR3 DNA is TGCAGTGCTAATGCTAACTATGGCTACACCTTC.

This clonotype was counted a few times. The CDR3 DNA sequence: TGCAGTGCTAGACCCTCGGACAGTTTTAATTCACCCCTCCACTTT. Amino acid sequence: CSARPSDSFNSPLHF. V is TRBV20-1 and J is TRBJ1-6, with D maybe TRBD1 (6 bases). The CDR3 runs to 15 residues. V lost 2 bases and J lost 6, with 14 bases in between. CDR1 and CDR2 from the germline V gene are DFQATT and SNEGSKA (reference sequence).

This chain's CDR3 is CASSYPGRGSSGQGPAEQYF. For the CDR3, the DNA is TGTGCCAGCAGTTATCCTGGTCGCGGTTCATCGGGACAGGGGCCAGCCGAGCAGTACTTC. The rearrangement uses TRBV6-5 and TRBJ2-7, with TRBD1 identical over 10 bases. The CDR3 runs 20 residues. Trimming took 3 bases from V and 6 from J; bases not matched to a gene: 23. Germline V CDR1 and CDR2: MNHEY, SVGAGI.

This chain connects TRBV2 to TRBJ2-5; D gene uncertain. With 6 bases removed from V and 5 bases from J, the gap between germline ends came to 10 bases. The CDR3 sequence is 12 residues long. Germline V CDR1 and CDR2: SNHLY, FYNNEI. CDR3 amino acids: CASRRDWETQYF. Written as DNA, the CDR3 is TGTGCCAGCAGAAGGGATTGGGAGACCCAGTACTTC.

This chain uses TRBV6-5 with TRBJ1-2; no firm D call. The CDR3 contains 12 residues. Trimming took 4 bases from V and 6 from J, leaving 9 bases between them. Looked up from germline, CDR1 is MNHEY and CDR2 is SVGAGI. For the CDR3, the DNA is TGTGCCAGCAGTTCCCAAGGGAATGGCTACACCTTC. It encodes CASSSQGNGYTF.

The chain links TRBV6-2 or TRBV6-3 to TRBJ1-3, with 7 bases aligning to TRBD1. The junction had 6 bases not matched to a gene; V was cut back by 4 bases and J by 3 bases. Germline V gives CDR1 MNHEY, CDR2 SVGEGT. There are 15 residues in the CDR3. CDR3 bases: TGTGCCAGCAGTTCGACCAGGACAGGTGGAAACACCATATATTTT. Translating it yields CASSSTRTGGNTIYF.

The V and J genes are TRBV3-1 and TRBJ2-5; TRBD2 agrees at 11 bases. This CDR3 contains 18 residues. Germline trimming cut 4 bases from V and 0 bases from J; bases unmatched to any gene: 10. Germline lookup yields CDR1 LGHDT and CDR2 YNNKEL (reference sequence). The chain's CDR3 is CASSLRPGTSGYQETQYF. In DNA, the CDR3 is TGTGCCAGCAGCCTCAGGCCCGGGACTAGCGGATACCAAGAGACCCAGTACTTC.

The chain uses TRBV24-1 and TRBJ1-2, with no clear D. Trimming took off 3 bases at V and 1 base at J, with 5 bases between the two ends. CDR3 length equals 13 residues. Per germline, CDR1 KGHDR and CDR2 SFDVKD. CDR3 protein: CATSDPSNYGYTF. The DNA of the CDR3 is TGTGCCACCAGTGATCCGAGTAACTATGGCTACACCTTC.

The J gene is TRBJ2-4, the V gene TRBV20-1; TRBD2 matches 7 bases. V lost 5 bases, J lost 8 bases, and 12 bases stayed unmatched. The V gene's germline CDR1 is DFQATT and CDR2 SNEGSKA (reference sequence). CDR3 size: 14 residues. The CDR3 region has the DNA TGCAGTGCTTATGGGGGGGAGGTCTTGGACATTCAGTACTTC. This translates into CSAYGGEVLDIQYF.

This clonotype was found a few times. The CDR3 sequence: CASSLDPFYVDIQYF. CDR3 DNA sequence: TGTGCCAGCAGCTTAGATCCGTTCTACGTGGACATTCAGTACTTC. This chain uses TRBV11-2 with TRBJ2-4; D is uncertain. V lost 0 bases and J 8 bases, leaving 14 bases between the germline ends. Germline V gene data show CDR1 as SGHAT and CDR2 as FQNNGV. This CDR3 spans 15 amino acids.

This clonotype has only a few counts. The CDR3: CASRGDRGASSGANVLTF. CDR3 DNA: TGTGCCAGCAGGGGGGACAGGGGGGCTTCCTCTGGGGCCAACGTCCTGACTTTC. The V call is TRBV6-1, the J call TRBJ2-6, with 11 bases fitting TRBD1. Germline CDR1 reads MNHNS; CDR2 reads SASEGT. Losses at the gene ends were 6 bases for V and 0 bases for J; bases not matched to a gene: 7. The CDR3 has 18 residues.

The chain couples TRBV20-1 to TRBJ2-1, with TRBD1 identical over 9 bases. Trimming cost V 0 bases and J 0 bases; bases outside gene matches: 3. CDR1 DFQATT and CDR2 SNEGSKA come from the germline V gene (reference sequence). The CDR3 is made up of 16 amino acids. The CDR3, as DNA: TGCAGTGCTAGAGATCGGGGACAGGGCTCCTACAATGAGCAGTTCTTC. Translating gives CSARDRGQGSYNEQFF.

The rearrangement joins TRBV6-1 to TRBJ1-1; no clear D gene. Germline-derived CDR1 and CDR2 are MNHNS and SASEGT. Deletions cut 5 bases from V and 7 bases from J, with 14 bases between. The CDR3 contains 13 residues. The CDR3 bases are TGTGCCAGCAGTCCCCCTGGCGGGGTTGAAGCTTTCTTT. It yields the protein CASSPPGGVEAFF.

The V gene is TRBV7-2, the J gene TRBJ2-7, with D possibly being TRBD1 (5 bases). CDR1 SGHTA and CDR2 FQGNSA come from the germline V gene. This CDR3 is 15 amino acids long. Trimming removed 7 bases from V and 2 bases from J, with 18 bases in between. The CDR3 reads CASIESQGIAYEQYF. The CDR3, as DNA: TGTGCCAGCATCGAATCCCAGGGTATCGCCTACGAGCAGTACTTC.

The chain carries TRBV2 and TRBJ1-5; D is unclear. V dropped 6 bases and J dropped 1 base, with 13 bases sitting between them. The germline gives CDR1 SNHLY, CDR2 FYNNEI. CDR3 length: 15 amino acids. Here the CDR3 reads CASSPIERSNQPQHF. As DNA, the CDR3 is TGTGCCAGCAGCCCGATAGAGAGGAGCAATCAGCCCCAGCATTTT.

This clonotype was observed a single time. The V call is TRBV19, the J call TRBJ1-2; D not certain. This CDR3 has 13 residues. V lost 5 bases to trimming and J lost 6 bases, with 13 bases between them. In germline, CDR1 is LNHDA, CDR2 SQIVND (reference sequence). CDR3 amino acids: CASSPNLYNGYTF. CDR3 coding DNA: TGTGCCAGTAGTCCGAATCTTTATAATGGCTACACCTTC.

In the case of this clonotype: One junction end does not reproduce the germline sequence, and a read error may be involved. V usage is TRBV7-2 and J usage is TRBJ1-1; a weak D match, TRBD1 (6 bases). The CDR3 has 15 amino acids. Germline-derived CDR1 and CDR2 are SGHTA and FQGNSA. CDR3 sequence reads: CASGLLGQENTEAFF. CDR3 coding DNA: TGTGCCAGCGGCTTATTGGGACAAGAGAACACTGAAGCTTTCTTT.

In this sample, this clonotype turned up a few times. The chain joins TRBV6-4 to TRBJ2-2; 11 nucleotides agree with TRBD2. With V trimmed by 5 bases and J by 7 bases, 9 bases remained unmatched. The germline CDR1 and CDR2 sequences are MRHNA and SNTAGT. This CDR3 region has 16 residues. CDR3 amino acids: CASSSQTGLAGGELFF. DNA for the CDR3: TGTGCCAGCAGTTCCCAGACCGGACTAGCGGGCGGGGAGCTGTTTTTT.